Shown below are 9 T cell receptor beta chains from a single sample sequenced in a study of a mutant IDH1 vaccine in newly diagnosed glioma. The time point denotes: week 47, end of study. With topical imiquimod, each dose of the vaccine consisted of 300 ug of mutant IDH1 20-mer peptide. No antigen has been assigned to these receptors. TCRdb's copy holds only in-frame clones and misses some; the assay was immunoSEQ multiplex PCR. The repertoire holds over 75,000 clones, more than 80% seen once, with around 5% in the top ten. The sequenced sample was PBMCs, obtained from a glioma patient whose treatment included an IDH1 peptide vaccine. All receptors derive from a man aged 40-49 years with glioma.

In this sample, this clone turned up once. The V call is TRBV14, the J call TRBJ2-5; no clear D. Between the trimmed V and J ends, which lost 3 bases and 4 bases, there was a span of 9 bases. Germline assignment: CDR1 SGHDN and CDR2 FVKESK. The CDR3 covers 13 residues. The CDR3 region has the DNA TGTGCCAGCAGCCAGGTCGTCTTAGAGACCCAGTACTTC. It translates to CASSQVVLETQYF. The full variable domain, its missing parts supplied by reference TRBV14 and TRBJ2-5, is EAGVTQFPSHSVIEKGQTVTLRCDPISGHDNLYWYRRVMGKEIKFLLHFVKESKQDESGMPNNRFLAERTGGTYSTLKVQPAELEDSGVYFCASSQVVLETQYFGPGTRLLVL.

The V call is TRBV10-1, the J call TRBJ2-7, with a weak D call TRBD2 (7 bases). Germline assignment: CDR1 WNHNN and CDR2 SYGVQD (reference sequence). V lost 7 bases to trimming and J lost 6 bases, with 13 bases between them. The CDR3 runs to 12 residues. For the CDR3, the DNA is TGCGCCAGCAACAAGGGGGGGGCCGAGCAGTACTTC. This codes for CASNKGGAEQYF.

The chain employs TRBV27 and TRBJ2-1, with 8 bases identical to TRBD1. CDR3 length: 15 residues. The junction had 6 bases not matched to a gene; V was cut back by 2 bases and J by 6 bases. Germline assignment: CDR1 MNHEY and CDR2 SMNVEV (reference sequence). CDR3 DNA: TGTGCCAGCAGTTTAGTTGGGCAGGGGGCCAATGAGCAGTTCTTC. Amino acids: CASSLVGQGANEQFF.

This clone was seen a handful of times. CDR3 protein: CASSLGQGLYGYTF. CDR3 DNA sequence: TGTGCCAGCAGTCTCGGACAGGGCCTTTATGGCTACACCTTC. The genes are TRBV2 and TRBJ1-2; 8 bases align to TRBD1. Trimming cost V 5 bases and J 5 bases; bases outside gene matches: 7. Germline V gives CDR1 SNHLY, CDR2 FYNNEI. The CDR3 length is 14 residues.

V usage is TRBV2 and J usage is TRBJ2-7; the D gene is possibly TRBD2 (6 bases). Trimming shortened V by 5 bases and J by 1 base, and 12 bases separated the two germline ends. This CDR3 has 14 residues. Germline CDR1 is SNHLY and CDR2 is FYNNEI. CDR3 DNA: TGTGCCAGCAGTACAGACGGGGGTTCCTACGAGCAGTACTTC. Translation gives CASSTDGGSYEQYF.

V usage is TRBV6-6 and J usage is TRBJ1-5; D remains unclear. V lost 6 bases, J lost 1 base, and 7 bases lay in between. CDR3 length: 13 residues. Germline-derived CDR1 and CDR2 are MNHNY and SVGAGI (reference sequence). CDR3 sequence reads: CASSQISNQPQHF. In nucleotides, the CDR3 is TGTGCCAGCAGCCAGATCAGCAATCAGCCCCAGCATTTT.

This chain joins TRBV28 and TRBJ2-7, with 7 bases fitting TRBD1. The V gene's germline CDR1 is MDHEN and CDR2 SYDVKM. With 3 bases clipped from V and 4 bases from J, the junction kept 6 bases outside the gene matches. The CDR3 is 14 residues long. The DNA of the CDR3 is TGTGCCAGCAGTTTTGCAGGGGGAGAATACGAGCAGTACTTC. Its translation is CASSFAGGEYEQYF. Using reference TRBV28 and TRBJ2-7 for the parts outside the CDR3, the full variable domain is DVKVTQSSRYLVKRTGEKVFLECVQDMDHENMFWYRQDPGLGLRLIYFSYDVKMKEKGDIPEGYSVSREKKERFSLILESASTNQTSMYLCASSFAGGEYEQYFGPGTRLTVT.

Only a few counts were recorded for this clone. The genes are TRBV16 and TRBJ1-2, with D maybe TRBD1 (6 bases). The CDR3 is made up of 14 amino acids. The V gene's germline CDR1 is KGHSY and CDR2 FQNENV. The ends were cut back, 4 bases at V and 0 bases at J, with 9 bases in the middle. The CDR3 here is CASSPDSTNYGYTF. The CDR3 DNA reads TGTGCCAGCAGCCCGGACAGTACTAACTATGGCTACACCTTC.

The chain links TRBV25-1 to TRBJ2-5; perhaps TRBD1 as D (6 bases). This CDR3 region has 14 residues. In germline, CDR1 is MGHDK, CDR2 SYGVNS. V lost 1 base, J lost 5 bases, and 11 bases lay in between. In DNA form, the CDR3 reads TGTGCCAGCAGTGAATTTACAGGGAAGGAGACCCAGTACTTC. Its protein is CASSEFTGKETQYF.